These 8 T cell receptor beta chains share one sample of origin, sequenced in a study of T-cell reconstitution after alpha-beta-depleted transplantation in children. Unique molecular identifiers were incorporated when the TCRbeta library was constructed. TCRdb passed the PCR reads through MiXCR, listing each CDR3 protein once. The top ten hold approximately 1% of the sample, which has hundreds of thousands of distinct CDR3 sequences, 16% seen once. Sample: PBMCs from the stem cell graft donor, taken from the stem cell graft. All receptors come from a human donor who donated a stem cell graft to a child with acute myeloid leukemia.

Regarding this clonotype: A clone one base away is much larger, so this may be a read error. V and J are TRBV29-1 and TRBJ2-3; TRBD1 matches 7 bases. The CDR3 extends over 15 amino acids. J gave up 1 base and V 4 bases, and 8 bases lay outside the gene matches. The V gene's germline CDR1 is SQVTM and CDR2 ANQGSEA. The CDR3 DNA follows: TGCAGCGTTGTAAGACAGGGTTATTGCACAGATACGCAGTATTTT. The encoded protein is CSVVRQGYCTDTQYF.

This clonotype was observed many times. CDR3 residues: CASSLLAGDYEQFF. In nucleotides, the CDR3 is TGTGCCAGCAGTTTGCTAGCGGGGGACTATGAGCAGTTCTTC. This chain links TRBV28 with TRBJ2-1; 10 bases map to TRBD2. J was trimmed by 8 bases and V by 3 bases; bases with no gene match: 4. This CDR3 region has 14 residues. Germline V lookup: CDR1 MDHEN, CDR2 SYDVKM. The complete variable domain, with remaining parts taken from reference TRBV28 and TRBJ2-1, reads DVKVTQSSRYLVKRTGEKVFLECVQDMDHENMFWYRQDPGLGLRLIYFSYDVKMKEKGDIPEGYSVSREKKERFSLILESASTNQTSMYLCASSLLAGDYEQFFGPGTRLTVL.

The table lists this clonotype with a few counts. J is TRBJ2-5 and V is TRBV3-1, with 9 nucleotides matching TRBD1. Germline V gene lookup returns CDR1 LGHDT and CDR2 YNNKEL (reference sequence). J lost 1 base, V lost 2 bases, and 5 bases had no gene match. The CDR3 consists of 16 residues. CDR3 coding DNA: TGTGCCAGCAGCCAACGGACAGGGGCTTTCCAAGAGACCCAGTACTTC. As protein: CASSQRTGAFQETQYF.

This clonotype was counted between two and nine times. The V call is TRBV4-3, the J call TRBJ2-5; D uncertain. Trimming shortened V by 4 bases and J by 5 bases, and 11 bases separated the two germline ends. This CDR3 spans 13 amino acids. Germline loops: CDR1 LGHNA, CDR2 YSLEER. This CDR3 reads CASSPEVSETQYF. The DNA for the CDR3 is TGCGCCAGCAGCCCAGAGGTTTCCGAGACCCAGTACTTC.

Many counts were recorded for this clonotype. The chain uses TRBV12-3 or TRBV12-4 and TRBJ1-1; 8 positions agree with TRBD1. The CDR3 extends over 14 amino acids. J was trimmed by 0 bases and V by 4 bases; bases with no gene match: 1. The CDR3 here is CASSWTGLNTEAFF. In DNA, the CDR3 is TGTGCCAGCAGTTGGACAGGGCTGAACACTGAAGCTTTCTTT.

The J gene is TRBJ1-2, the V gene TRBV9, with D maybe TRBD1 (6 bases). Deletions cut 3 bases from V and 4 bases from J, with 16 bases between. The CDR3 consists of 15 residues. CDR1 and CDR2 from the germline V gene are SGDLS and YYNGEE. CDR3 sequence (DNA): TGTGCCAGCAGCGCCCCTGGAGTCAGGGGCTATGGCTACACCTTC. Its translation is CASSAPGVRGYGYTF.

This clonotype was counted at least ten times. The CDR3 sequence: CSASDQGTEAFF. In DNA form, the CDR3 reads TGCAGTGCTAGCGACCAAGGCACTGAAGCTTTCTTT. This chain joins TRBV20-1 and TRBJ1-1; D ambiguous. Germline V lookup: CDR1 DFQATT, CDR2 SNEGSKA (reference sequence). The CDR3 has 12 amino acids. V lost 3 bases to trimming and J lost 4 bases, with 9 bases between them.

This clonotype occurred many times. The CDR3 loop reads CASSLEGVTYQPQHF. CDR3 DNA sequence: TGCGCCAGCAGCTTGGAGGGAGTTACTTATCAGCCCCAGCATTTT. The chain links TRBV5-1 to TRBJ1-5; D is ambiguous. The ends were cut back, 0 bases at V and 5 bases at J, with 12 bases in the middle. Germline loops: CDR1 SGHRS, CDR2 YFSETQ. The CDR3 contains 15 residues.